Shown below are 3 T cell receptor beta chains from a single sample sequenced in a study of shared clonotypes between healthy human individuals. Produced via immunoSEQ multiplex PCR; TCRdb's table is partial and in-frame only. The sample shows roughly 2.4 million clones, approximately 96% of them seen only once. Sequenced sample: naive CD4+ T cells sorted from blood. Subset meaning: CD45RA+ positively selected. All receptors derive from a man aged 18 to 35 in good health.

This clone was seen once. The chain carries TRBV4-1 and TRBJ2-4; D is possibly TRBD1 or TRBD2 (5 bases each). V was shortened by 4 bases and J by 5 bases, with 12 bases between the two germline ends. The length of the CDR3 is 14 residues. In germline, CDR1 is MGHRA, CDR2 YSYEKL. The CDR3: CASSPRGEENIQYF. CDR3 DNA sequence: TGCGCCAGCAGCCCCCGGGGCGAGGAAAACATTCAGTACTTC.

The chain recombines TRBV10-3 with TRBJ2-2; 12 nucleotides line up with TRBD2. In germline, CDR1 is ENHRY, CDR2 SYGVKD. V trimming: 6 bases; J trimming: 3 bases; junction bases outside the gene matches: 5. The CDR3 spans 16 residues. Written as DNA, the CDR3 is TGTGCCATCAGCCCGACTAGCGGGGGTGACACCGGGGAGCTGTTTTTT. It translates to CAISPTSGGDTGELFF.

The chain joins TRBV7-9 to TRBJ1-3; D unclear. Germline-derived CDR1 and CDR2 are SEHNR and FQNEAQ (reference sequence). The germline V and J ends were trimmed by 5 bases and 0 bases, with 11 bases remaining between them. This CDR3 is 15 amino acids long. Here the CDR3 reads CASSRAATSGNTIYF. Written as DNA, the CDR3 is TGTGCCAGCAGCCGAGCGGCCACCTCTGGAAACACCATATATTTT.